What follows describes a single T cell receptor (beta chain). Antigen: not known. The data belong to a study of shared clonotypes between healthy human individuals. Findings and limits, study-wide: On the whole, naive subsets had larger estimated richness than memory subsets had.

Terminally differentiated effector memory CD45RA+ cells were excluded from the naive CD8 cells, which were CD45RO-negative and positively selected for CCR7. Some clones are missing from TCRdb's copy, which holds only in-frame ones; the method was immunoSEQ multiplex PCR. The sample records about 2 million clones, approximately 95% being singletons. Per the germline V gene, CDR1 is GTSNPN and CDR2 is SVGIG (reference sequence). This CDR3 contains 14 residues. Trimming stripped 0 bases from V and 3 bases from J, with 11 bases between. This receptor was obtained from a man younger than 35 in good health. Sequencing used naive CD8+ T cells sorted from blood. J is TRBJ1-2 and V is TRBV30; maybe TRBD1 (5 bases). CDR3 in amino acids: CAWSVGESDYGYTF. The DNA for the CDR3 is TGTGCCTGGAGTGTGGGGGAGTCAGACTATGGCTACACCTTC.